Listed below are T cell receptor beta chains from one sample, sequenced in a study of beta chain features in type 1 diabetes. Method: immunoSEQ multiplex PCR; TCRdb's copy keeps in-frame clones and lacks some. The data contain approximately 130,000 clones, 17% of them singletons. The sequenced sample was central memory CD4+ T cells from blood. These receptors originate from a man younger than 35 with type 1 diabetes. Each CDR3 is given with its conserved first and last residue. Each record gives: D gene, V gene, clone size, CDR3 length, J gene, CDR3 protein, CDR3 DNA. D genes are given only for firm matches. Only part of the rows carry a size: once, few, many, or a class if the clone is expanded.

D gene: -; V gene: TRBV7-9; clone size: -; CDR3 length: 13; J gene: TRBJ1-1; CDR3 protein: CASSLADNPEAFF; CDR3 DNA: TGTGCCAGCAGCTTAGCGGACAACCCTGAAGCTTTCTTT
D gene: TRBD2; V gene: TRBV30; clone size: -; CDR3 length: 13; J gene: TRBJ2-3; CDR3 protein: CAGPGLGTDTQYF; CDR3 DNA: TGTGCCGGACCGGGACTAGGGACAGATACGCAGTATTTT
D gene: -; V gene: TRBV4-2; clone size: few; CDR3 length: 15; J gene: TRBJ2-7; CDR3 protein: CASSQATLASYEQYF; CDR3 DNA: TGTGCCAGCAGCCAAGCCACCTTAGCATCCTACGAGCAGTACTTC
D gene: -; V gene: TRBV29-1; clone size: few; CDR3 length: 14; J gene: TRBJ2-1; CDR3 protein: CSVEWDRSYNEQFF; CDR3 DNA: TGCAGCGTTGAGTGGGACCGCTCCTACAATGAGCAGTTCTTC
D gene: TRBD1; V gene: TRBV18; clone size: once; CDR3 length: 14; J gene: TRBJ2-2; CDR3 protein: CASSPDRGTGELFF; CDR3 DNA: TGTGCCAGCTCACCGGACAGGGGCACCGGGGAGCTGTTTTTT
D gene: -; V gene: TRBV5-1; clone size: -; CDR3 length: 14; J gene: TRBJ1-1; CDR3 protein: CASSSGQLGTEAFF; CDR3 DNA: TGCGCCAGCAGCTCAGGACAGTTGGGCACTGAAGCTTTCTTT
D gene: TRBD1; V gene: TRBV10-3; clone size: medium-sized; CDR3 length: 16; J gene: TRBJ2-3; CDR3 protein: CAISQQGASRLDTQYF; CDR3 DNA: TGTGCCATCAGCCAACAGGGGGCCTCGAGGCTGGATACGCAGTATTTT
D gene: -; V gene: TRBV11-3; clone size: few; CDR3 length: 13; J gene: TRBJ2-3; CDR3 protein: CASSFRLADTQYF; CDR3 DNA: TGTGCCAGCAGCTTCAGACTTGCAGATACGCAGTATTTT
D gene: -; V gene: TRBV11-2; clone size: few; CDR3 length: 16; J gene: TRBJ1-3; CDR3 protein: CASSLYGRGLGNTIYF; CDR3 DNA: TGTGCCAGCAGCTTATACGGGCGGGGTTTAGGAAACACCATATATTTT
D gene: -; V gene: TRBV5-1; clone size: -; CDR3 length: 13; J gene: TRBJ2-5; CDR3 protein: CASSLEPQETQYF; CDR3 DNA: TGCGCCAGCAGCTTGGAGCCCCAAGAGACCCAGTACTTC
D gene: -; V gene: TRBV28; clone size: many; CDR3 length: 15; J gene: TRBJ1-2; CDR3 protein: CASSPIGVNTYGYTF; CDR3 DNA: TGTGCCAGCAGTCCTATCGGGGTAAATACCTATGGCTACACCTTC
D gene: TRBD1; V gene: TRBV29-1; clone size: few; CDR3 length: 16; J gene: TRBJ2-3; CDR3 protein: CSVRGTGGRDSDTQYF; CDR3 DNA: TGCAGCGTCCGAGGGACAGGGGGTCGAGATTCAGATACGCAGTATTTT
D gene: -; V gene: TRBV5-1; clone size: once; CDR3 length: 14; J gene: TRBJ2-3; CDR3 protein: CASGESPSWDTQYF; CDR3 DNA: TGCGCCAGCGGCGAAAGCCCCTCGTGGGATACGCAGTATTTT
D gene: -; V gene: TRBV7-9; clone size: -; CDR3 length: 17; J gene: TRBJ2-6; CDR3 protein: CASSLGQSSSGANVLTF; CDR3 DNA: TGTGCCAGCAGCTTGGGCCAGTCGAGCTCTGGGGCCAACGTCCTGACTTTC
D gene: -; V gene: TRBV7-2; clone size: -; CDR3 length: 14; J gene: TRBJ1-1; CDR3 protein: CASSLAGTNTEAFF; CDR3 DNA: TGTGCCAGCAGCTTAGCTGGGACGAACACTGAAGCTTTCTTT
D gene: -; V gene: TRBV5-1; clone size: few; CDR3 length: 14; J gene: TRBJ2-7; CDR3 protein: CASSTGTPVYEQYF; CDR3 DNA: TGCGCCAGCAGCACCGGGACTCCAGTCTACGAGCAGTACTTC
D gene: -; V gene: TRBV30; clone size: few; CDR3 length: 15; J gene: TRBJ2-1; CDR3 protein: CAWSVLGGSYNEQFF; CDR3 DNA: TGTGCCTGGAGTGTACTGGGCGGCTCCTACAATGAGCAGTTCTTC
D gene: -; V gene: TRBV9; clone size: -; CDR3 length: 15; J gene: TRBJ2-3; CDR3 protein: CASSVEQGRTDTQYF; CDR3 DNA: TGTGCCAGCAGCGTAGAACAGGGCCGCACAGATACGCAGTATTTT
D gene: -; V gene: TRBV30; clone size: few; CDR3 length: 16; J gene: TRBJ2-7; CDR3 protein: CAWSVRSGLSSYEQYF; CDR3 DNA: TGTGCCTGGAGTGTACGATCCGGTTTGAGCTCCTACGAGCAGTACTTC
D gene: TRBD2; V gene: TRBV6-6; clone size: -; CDR3 length: 12; J gene: TRBJ2-5; CDR3 protein: CASGLAEETQYF; CDR3 DNA: TGTGCCAGCGGCCTAGCGGAAGAGACCCAGTACTTC
D gene: -; V gene: TRBV7-2; clone size: few; CDR3 length: 15; J gene: TRBJ2-7; CDR3 protein: CASSLAVSGTYEQYF; CDR3 DNA: TGTGCCAGCAGCTTAGCGGTTAGCGGCACGTACGAGCAGTACTTC
D gene: -; V gene: TRBV14; clone size: few; CDR3 length: 14; J gene: TRBJ2-2; CDR3 protein: CASSHIGRTGELFF; CDR3 DNA: TGTGCCAGCAGCCACATAGGACGGACCGGGGAGCTGTTTTTT
D gene: -; V gene: TRBV5-1; clone size: -; CDR3 length: 15; J gene: TRBJ2-3; CDR3 protein: CASSLVGEGTDTQYF; CDR3 DNA: TGCGCCAGCAGCTTGGTCGGGGAAGGCACAGATACGCAGTATTTT
D gene: -; V gene: TRBV5-6; clone size: -; CDR3 length: 13; J gene: TRBJ2-7; CDR3 protein: CASSLAVSYEQYF; CDR3 DNA: TGTGCCAGCAGCTTGGCCGTGAGCTACGAGCAGTACTTC
D gene: -; V gene: TRBV7-3; clone size: few; CDR3 length: 13; J gene: TRBJ2-1; CDR3 protein: CASSSSPYNEQFF; CDR3 DNA: TGTGCCAGCAGCTCCTCGCCTTACAATGAGCAGTTCTTC
D gene: -; V gene: TRBV5-4; clone size: once; CDR3 length: 15; J gene: TRBJ1-2; CDR3 protein: CASSLPGTGTHGYTF; CDR3 DNA: TGTGCCAGCAGCTTGCCAGGCACAGGAACGCATGGCTACACCTTC
D gene: -; V gene: TRBV15; clone size: few; CDR3 length: 12; J gene: TRBJ2-5; CDR3 protein: CATSDLGGTQYF; CDR3 DNA: TGTGCCACCAGCGACTTGGGGGGGACCCAGTACTTC
D gene: TRBD1; V gene: TRBV7-9; clone size: -; CDR3 length: 17; J gene: TRBJ1-1; CDR3 protein: CASSQGVAGTEYTEAFF; CDR3 DNA: TGTGCCAGCAGCCAGGGGGTTGCAGGGACAGAGTACACTGAAGCTTTCTTT
D gene: -; V gene: TRBV27; clone size: few; CDR3 length: 13; J gene: TRBJ2-7; CDR3 protein: CASSSYSGNEQYF; CDR3 DNA: TGTGCCAGCAGCTCCTATTCAGGGAACGAGCAGTACTTC
D gene: TRBD1; V gene: TRBV29-1; clone size: -; CDR3 length: 15; J gene: TRBJ2-2; CDR3 protein: CSVVGGASNTGELFF; CDR3 DNA: TGCAGCGTTGTAGGGGGCGCCTCGAACACCGGGGAGCTGTTTTTT
D gene: -; V gene: TRBV7-2; clone size: once; CDR3 length: 14; J gene: TRBJ2-1; CDR3 protein: CASSFSRLRDEQFF; CDR3 DNA: TGTGCCAGCAGCTTTTCGCGGCTCCGGGATGAGCAGTTCTTC
D gene: TRBD2; V gene: TRBV5-1; clone size: -; CDR3 length: 14; J gene: TRBJ2-2; CDR3 protein: CASSLTSDTGELFF; CDR3 DNA: TGCGCCAGCAGCCTCACTAGCGACACCGGGGAGCTGTTTTTT
D gene: -; V gene: TRBV14; clone size: -; CDR3 length: 14; J gene: TRBJ2-7; CDR3 protein: CASSQGLSLYEQYF; CDR3 DNA: TGTGCCAGCAGCCAAGGACTCTCCCTCTACGAGCAGTACTTC
D gene: -; V gene: TRBV18; clone size: -; CDR3 length: 16; J gene: TRBJ2-7; CDR3 protein: CASSPRKDSPSYEQYF; CDR3 DNA: TGTGCCAGCTCACCACGGAAAGACTCACCTTCCTACGAGCAGTACTTC
D gene: -; V gene: TRBV10-3; clone size: few; CDR3 length: 13; J gene: TRBJ1-1; CDR3 protein: CAISEPENTEAFF; CDR3 DNA: TGTGCCATCAGTGAACCAGAGAACACTGAAGCTTTCTTT
D gene: -; V gene: TRBV29-1; clone size: few; CDR3 length: 12; J gene: TRBJ2-7; CDR3 protein: CSGRGGGGEQYF; CDR3 DNA: TGCAGCGGACGAGGTGGGGGAGGCGAGCAGTACTTC
D gene: -; V gene: TRBV6-5; clone size: -; CDR3 length: 15; J gene: TRBJ1-6; CDR3 protein: CASSYSGDGNSPLHF; CDR3 DNA: TGTGCCAGCAGTTACTCAGGGGATGGTAATTCACCCCTCCACTTT
D gene: -; V gene: TRBV4-3; clone size: -; CDR3 length: 13; J gene: TRBJ1-2; CDR3 protein: CASSQRQNYGYTF; CDR3 DNA: TGCGCCAGCAGCCAAAGACAGAACTATGGCTACACCTTC
D gene: -; V gene: TRBV9; clone size: -; CDR3 length: 15; J gene: TRBJ2-6; CDR3 protein: CASSVTGHGANVLTF; CDR3 DNA: TGTGCCAGCAGCGTTACAGGGCACGGGGCCAACGTCCTGACTTTC
D gene: -; V gene: TRBV29-1; clone size: -; CDR3 length: 16; J gene: TRBJ2-1; CDR3 protein: CSATRGIDYSYNEQFF; CDR3 DNA: TGCAGCGCCACCCGAGGGATCGACTATTCCTACAATGAGCAGTTCTTC
D gene: -; V gene: TRBV30; clone size: few; CDR3 length: 14; J gene: TRBJ1-1; CDR3 protein: CAWREDGGGTEAFF; CDR3 DNA: TGTGCCTGGAGAGAAGACGGAGGAGGCACTGAAGCTTTCTTT
D gene: -; V gene: TRBV2; clone size: many; CDR3 length: 11; J gene: TRBJ2-3; CDR3 protein: CASSEQDTQYF; CDR3 DNA: TGTGCCAGCAGTGAGCAAGATACGCAGTATTTT
D gene: -; V gene: TRBV7-3; clone size: medium-sized; CDR3 length: 15; J gene: TRBJ2-3; CDR3 protein: CASSLSAAGSDTQYF; CDR3 DNA: TGTGCCAGCAGCTTATCAGCAGCAGGGTCAGATACGCAGTATTTT
D gene: TRBD1; V gene: TRBV9; clone size: few; CDR3 length: 17; J gene: TRBJ1-6; CDR3 protein: CASSPDRGRFDNSPLHF; CDR3 DNA: TGTGCCAGCAGCCCGGACAGGGGGCGGTTTGATAATTCACCCCTCCACTTT
D gene: -; V gene: TRBV5-1; clone size: -; CDR3 length: 12; J gene: TRBJ1-4; CDR3 protein: CASRDLHEKLFF; CDR3 DNA: TGCGCCAGCAGGGACCTTCATGAAAAACTGTTTTTT
D gene: TRBD1; V gene: TRBV4-1; clone size: -; CDR3 length: 14; J gene: TRBJ2-7; CDR3 protein: CASSQDRGLYEQYF; CDR3 DNA: TGCGCCAGCAGCCAAGACAGGGGGCTCTACGAGCAGTACTTC
D gene: TRBD1; V gene: TRBV7-2; clone size: few; CDR3 length: 13; J gene: TRBJ2-1; CDR3 protein: CASSLERDREQFF; CDR3 DNA: TGTGCCAGCAGCTTGGAAAGGGACAGAGAGCAGTTCTTC
D gene: -; V gene: TRBV5-1; clone size: -; CDR3 length: 14; J gene: TRBJ1-4; CDR3 protein: CASSPGQPNEKLFF; CDR3 DNA: TGCGCCAGCAGCCCAGGACAGCCTAATGAAAAACTGTTTTTT
D gene: -; V gene: TRBV6-1; clone size: few; CDR3 length: 14; J gene: TRBJ1-1; CDR3 protein: CASSRGRANTEAFF; CDR3 DNA: TGTGCCAGCAGTCGTGGTCGGGCCAACACTGAAGCTTTCTTT
D gene: -; V gene: TRBV1; clone size: -; CDR3 length: 13; J gene: TRBJ1-2; CDR3 protein: CTSSPSTGNGYTF; CDR3 DNA: TGCACCAGCAGCCCCTCGACAGGGAATGGCTACACCTTC
D gene: -; V gene: TRBV7-2; clone size: few; CDR3 length: 15; J gene: TRBJ2-7; CDR3 protein: CASSLAVTGRPEQYF; CDR3 DNA: TGTGCCAGCAGCTTAGCAGTGACAGGGAGGCCCGAGCAGTACTTC
D gene: -; V gene: TRBV19; clone size: -; CDR3 length: 12; J gene: TRBJ2-7; CDR3 protein: CASSTSGYEQYF; CDR3 DNA: TGTGCCAGTAGTACATCCGGCTACGAGCAGTACTTC
D gene: -; V gene: TRBV5-1; clone size: few; CDR3 length: 14; J gene: TRBJ2-3; CDR3 protein: CASSLVQGIDTQYF; CDR3 DNA: TGCGCCAGCAGCTTGGTCCAGGGAATAGATACGCAGTATTTT